The present T cell receptor beta chain was sequenced within a study of shared clonotypes between healthy human individuals. Only one count was recorded for this clone. Germline CDR1 and CDR2: SGDLS and YYNGEE. The junction had 8 bases not matched to a gene; V was cut back by 0 bases and J by 4 bases. The CDR3 covers 17 residues. Sorted-subset replicate PCRs used about 190 ng of genomic DNA. This amount corresponded to about 30,000 T cell genomes. Sequencing was performed with immunoSEQ multiplex PCR; in TCRdb, only in-frame clones are kept and a portion is missing. The sample has a few million clones, 90% to 97% seen once; the top ten hold around 0.13%.

The source material was naive CD4+ T cells sorted from blood. Subset meaning: CD45RA+ positively selected. The TCR was taken from a man between 18 and 29 years old in good health. This chain connects TRBV9 to TRBJ2-5, with 11 bases lining up with TRBD2. CDR3 nucleotides: TGTGCCAGCAGCGTAGCTGCCCAGCTAGCGGGAGGAGAGACCCAGTACTTC. This gives the protein CASSVAAQLAGGETQYF. Using reference TRBV9 and TRBJ2-5 for the parts outside the CDR3, the full variable domain is DSGVTQTPKHLITATGQRVTLRCSPRSGDLSVYWYQQSLDQGLQFLIQYYNGEERAKGNILERFSAQQFPDLHSELNLSSLELGDSALYFCASSVAAQLAGGETQYFGPGTRLLVL.